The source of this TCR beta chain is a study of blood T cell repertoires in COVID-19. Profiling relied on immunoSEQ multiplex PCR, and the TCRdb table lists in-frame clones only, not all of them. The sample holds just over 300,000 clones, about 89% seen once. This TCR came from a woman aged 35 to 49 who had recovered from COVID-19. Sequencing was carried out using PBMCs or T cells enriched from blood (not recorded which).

The DNA of the CDR3 is TGTGCCAGTAGTATCGGTTCAGGGGGACGTCTCTACGAGCAGTACTTC. As protein: CASSIGSGGRLYEQYF. The chain couples TRBV19 to TRBJ2-7, with 7 bases lining up with TRBD1. This CDR3 has 16 residues. Germline lookup yields CDR1 LNHDA and CDR2 SQIVND (reference sequence). Trimming at V came to 3 bases and at J to 3 bases, leaving 11 bases not matched to a gene.